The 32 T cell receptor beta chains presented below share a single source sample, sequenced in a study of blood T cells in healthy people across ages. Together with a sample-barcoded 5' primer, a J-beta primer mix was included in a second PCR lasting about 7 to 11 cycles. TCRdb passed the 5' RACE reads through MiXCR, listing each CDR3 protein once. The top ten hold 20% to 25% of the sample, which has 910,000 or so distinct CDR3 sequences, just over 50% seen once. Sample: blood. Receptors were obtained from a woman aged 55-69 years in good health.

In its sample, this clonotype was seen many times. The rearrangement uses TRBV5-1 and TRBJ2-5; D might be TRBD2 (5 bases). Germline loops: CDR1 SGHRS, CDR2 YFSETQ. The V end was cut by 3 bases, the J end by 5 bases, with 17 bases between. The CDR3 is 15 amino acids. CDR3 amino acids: CASSSKRSGRETQYF. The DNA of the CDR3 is TGCGCCAGCAGCTCAAAGCGTTCGGGAAGGGAGACCCAGTACTTC.

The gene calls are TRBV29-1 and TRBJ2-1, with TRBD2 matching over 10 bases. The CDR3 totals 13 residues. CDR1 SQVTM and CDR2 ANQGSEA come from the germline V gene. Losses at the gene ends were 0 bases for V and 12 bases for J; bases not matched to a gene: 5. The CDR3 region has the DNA TGCAGCGTTGAAGATCGGACTAGCGGTGGGCAGTTCTTC. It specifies CSVEDRTSGGQFF.

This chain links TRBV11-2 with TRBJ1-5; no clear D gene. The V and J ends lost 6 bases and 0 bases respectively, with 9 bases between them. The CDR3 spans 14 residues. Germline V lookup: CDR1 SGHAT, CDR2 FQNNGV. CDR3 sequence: CASSTEFSNQPQHF. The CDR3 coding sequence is TGTGCCAGCAGTACAGAGTTTAGCAATCAGCCCCAGCATTTT.

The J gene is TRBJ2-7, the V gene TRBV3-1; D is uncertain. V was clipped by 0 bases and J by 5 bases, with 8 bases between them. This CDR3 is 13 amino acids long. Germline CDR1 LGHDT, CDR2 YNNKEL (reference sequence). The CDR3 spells CASSQDWADEQYF. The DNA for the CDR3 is TGTGCCAGCAGCCAAGATTGGGCAGACGAGCAGTACTTC.

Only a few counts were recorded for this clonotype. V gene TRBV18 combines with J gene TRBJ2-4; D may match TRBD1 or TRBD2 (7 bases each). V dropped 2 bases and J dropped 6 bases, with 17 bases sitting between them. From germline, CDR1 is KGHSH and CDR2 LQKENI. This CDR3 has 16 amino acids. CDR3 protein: CASSPVSGTVINIQYF. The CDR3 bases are TGTGCCAGCTCACCAGTAAGCGGGACAGTGATAAACATTCAGTACTTC.

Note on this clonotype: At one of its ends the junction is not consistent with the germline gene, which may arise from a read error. CDR3 residues: CASAPGTAFYEQYF. For the CDR3, the DNA is TGTGCCAGCGCACCAGGGACAGCTTTTTACGAGCAGTACTTC. The gene calls are TRBV18 and TRBJ2-7, with TRBD1 matching 7 bases. Per germline, CDR1 KGHSH and CDR2 LQKENI. The CDR3 spans 14 residues.

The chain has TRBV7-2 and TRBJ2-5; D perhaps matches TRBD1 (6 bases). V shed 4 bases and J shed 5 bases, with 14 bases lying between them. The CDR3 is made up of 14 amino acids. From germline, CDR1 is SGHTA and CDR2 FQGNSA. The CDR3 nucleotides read TGTGCCAGCAGCTCCACCGGACAGAGGGAGACCCAGTACTTC. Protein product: CASSSTGQRETQYF.

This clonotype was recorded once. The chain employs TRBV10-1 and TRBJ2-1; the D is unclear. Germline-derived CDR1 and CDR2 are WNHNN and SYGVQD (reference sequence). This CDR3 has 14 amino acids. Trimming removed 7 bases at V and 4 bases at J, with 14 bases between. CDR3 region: CASTFTVGYNEQFF. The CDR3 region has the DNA TGCGCCAGCACCTTCACGGTGGGTTACAATGAGCAGTTCTTC.

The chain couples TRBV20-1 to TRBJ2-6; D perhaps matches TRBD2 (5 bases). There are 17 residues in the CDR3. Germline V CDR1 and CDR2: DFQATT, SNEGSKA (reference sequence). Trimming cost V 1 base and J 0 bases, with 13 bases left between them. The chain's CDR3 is CSARAGKRSSGANVLTF. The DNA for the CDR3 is TGCAGTGCTAGAGCGGGAAAACGGAGCTCTGGGGCCAACGTCCTGACTTTC.

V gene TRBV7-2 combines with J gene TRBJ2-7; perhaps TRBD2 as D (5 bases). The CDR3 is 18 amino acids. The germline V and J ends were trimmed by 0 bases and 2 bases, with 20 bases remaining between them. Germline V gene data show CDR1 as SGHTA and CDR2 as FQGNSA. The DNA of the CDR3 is TGTGCCAGCAGCTTAGCGCTCCTAGGGTCGGACTTCCCCTACGAGCAGTACTTC. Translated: CASSLALLGSDFPYEQYF.

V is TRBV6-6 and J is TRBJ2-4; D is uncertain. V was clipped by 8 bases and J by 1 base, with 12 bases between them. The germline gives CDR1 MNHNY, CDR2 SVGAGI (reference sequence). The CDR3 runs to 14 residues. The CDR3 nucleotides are TGTGCCAGCGCCGAAATGGGGGCCAAAAACATTCAGTACTTC. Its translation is CASAEMGAKNIQYF.

CDR3 nucleotide sequence: TGTGCCAGCAGTTATGGCCACAGGGGGATTGACTATGGCTACACCTTC. Protein product: CASSYGHRGIDYGYTF. The chain carries TRBV6-2 or TRBV6-3 and TRBJ1-2; 8 nucleotides line up with TRBD1. V lost 3 bases and J lost 3; bases outside the gene matches: 9. The CDR3 extends over 16 amino acids. From germline, CDR1 is MNHEY and CDR2 SVGEGT.

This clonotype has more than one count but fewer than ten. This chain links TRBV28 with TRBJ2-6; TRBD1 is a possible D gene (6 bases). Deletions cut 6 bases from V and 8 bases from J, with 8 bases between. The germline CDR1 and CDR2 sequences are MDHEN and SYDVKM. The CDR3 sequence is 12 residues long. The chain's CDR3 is CASRQGTNVLTF. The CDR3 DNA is TGTGCCAGCAGACAGGGAACCAACGTCCTGACTTTC.

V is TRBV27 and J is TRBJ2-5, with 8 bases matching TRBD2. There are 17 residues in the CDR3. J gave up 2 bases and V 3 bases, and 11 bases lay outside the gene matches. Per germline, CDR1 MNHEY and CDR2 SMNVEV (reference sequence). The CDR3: CASSLREVVREQETQYF. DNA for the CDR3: TGTGCCAGCAGTTTGCGGGAGGTTGTTAGGGAACAAGAGACCCAGTACTTC.

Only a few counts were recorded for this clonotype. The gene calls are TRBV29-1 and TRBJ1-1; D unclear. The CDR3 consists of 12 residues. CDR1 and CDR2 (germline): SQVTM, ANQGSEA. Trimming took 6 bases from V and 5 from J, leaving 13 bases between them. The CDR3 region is CSVGRRRTEAFF. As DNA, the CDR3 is TGCAGCGTGGGCCGGAGAAGGACTGAAGCTTTCTTT.

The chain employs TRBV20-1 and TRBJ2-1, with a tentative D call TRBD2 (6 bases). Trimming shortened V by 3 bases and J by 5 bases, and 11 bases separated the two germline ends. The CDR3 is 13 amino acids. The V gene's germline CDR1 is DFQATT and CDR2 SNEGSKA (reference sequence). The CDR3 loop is CSASLALHNEQFF. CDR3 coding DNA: TGCAGTGCTAGTCTAGCGCTTCACAATGAGCAGTTCTTC.

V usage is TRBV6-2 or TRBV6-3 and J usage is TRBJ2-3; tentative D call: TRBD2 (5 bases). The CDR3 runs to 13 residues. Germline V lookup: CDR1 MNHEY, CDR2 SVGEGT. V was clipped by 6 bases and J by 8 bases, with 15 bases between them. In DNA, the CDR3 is TGTGCCAGCAGACTAGACGGTCTTGGTACGCAGTATTTT. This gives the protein CASRLDGLGTQYF.

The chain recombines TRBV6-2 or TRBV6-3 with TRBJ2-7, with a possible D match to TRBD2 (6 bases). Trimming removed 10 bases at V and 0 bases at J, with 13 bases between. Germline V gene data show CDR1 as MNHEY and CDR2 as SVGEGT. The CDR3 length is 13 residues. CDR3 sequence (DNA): TGTGCCACCGGAGGGGTACACTCCTACGAGCAGTACTTC. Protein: CATGGVHSYEQYF.

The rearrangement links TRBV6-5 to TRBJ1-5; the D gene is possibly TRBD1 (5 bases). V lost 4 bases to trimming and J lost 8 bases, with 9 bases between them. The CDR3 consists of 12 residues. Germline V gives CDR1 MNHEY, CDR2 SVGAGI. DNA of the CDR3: TGTGCCAGCAGTTCTGGGGGGAAGCCCCAGCATTTT. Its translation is CASSSGGKPQHF.

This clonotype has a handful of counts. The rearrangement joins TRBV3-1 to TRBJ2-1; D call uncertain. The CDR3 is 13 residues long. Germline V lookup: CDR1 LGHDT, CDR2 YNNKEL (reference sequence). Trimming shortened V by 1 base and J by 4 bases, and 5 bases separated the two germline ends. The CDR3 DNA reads TGTGCCAGCAGCCAAGCAGTGTACAATGAGCAGTTCTTC. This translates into CASSQAVYNEQFF.

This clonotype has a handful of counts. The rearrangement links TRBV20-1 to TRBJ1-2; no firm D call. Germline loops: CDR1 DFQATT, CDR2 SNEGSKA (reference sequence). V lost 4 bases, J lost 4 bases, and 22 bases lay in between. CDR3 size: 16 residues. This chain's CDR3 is CSATQVESRFGYGYTF. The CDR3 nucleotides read TGCAGTGCTACCCAGGTGGAGAGTAGGTTCGGCTATGGCTACACCTTC.

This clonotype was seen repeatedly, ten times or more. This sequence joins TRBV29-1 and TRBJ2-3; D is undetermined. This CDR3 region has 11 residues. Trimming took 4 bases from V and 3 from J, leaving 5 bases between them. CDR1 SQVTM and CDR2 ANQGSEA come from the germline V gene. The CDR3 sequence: CSVGLTDTQYF. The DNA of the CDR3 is TGCAGCGTTGGGCTTACAGATACGCAGTATTTT.

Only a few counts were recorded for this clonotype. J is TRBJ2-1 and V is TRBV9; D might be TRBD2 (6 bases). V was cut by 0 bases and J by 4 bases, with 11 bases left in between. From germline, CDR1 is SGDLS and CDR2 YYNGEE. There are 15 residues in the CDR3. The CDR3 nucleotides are TGTGCCAGCAGCGTAGAGGCGGGAAGATACAATGAGCAGTTCTTC. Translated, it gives CASSVEAGRYNEQFF. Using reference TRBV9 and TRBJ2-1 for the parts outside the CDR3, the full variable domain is DSGVTQTPKHLITATGQRVTLRCSPRSGDLSVYWYQQSLDQGLQFLIQYYNGEERAKGNILERFSAQQFPDLHSELNLSSLELGDSALYFCASSVEAGRYNEQFFGPGTRLTVL.

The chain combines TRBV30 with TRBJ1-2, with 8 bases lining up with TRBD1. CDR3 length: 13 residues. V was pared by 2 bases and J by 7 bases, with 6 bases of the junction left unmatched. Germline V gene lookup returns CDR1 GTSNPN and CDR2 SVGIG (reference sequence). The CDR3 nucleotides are TGTGCCTGGAGTCCGGGCAGGGGGCTTGGCTACACCTTC. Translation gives CAWSPGRGLGYTF.

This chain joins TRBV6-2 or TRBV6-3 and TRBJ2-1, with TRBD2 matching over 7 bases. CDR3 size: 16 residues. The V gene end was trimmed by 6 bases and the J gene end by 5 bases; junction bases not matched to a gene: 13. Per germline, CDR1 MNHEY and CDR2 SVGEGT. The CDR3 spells CASSRPGGSINNEQFF. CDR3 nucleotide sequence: TGTGCCAGCAGCCGACCTGGCGGGAGTATCAACAATGAGCAGTTCTTC.

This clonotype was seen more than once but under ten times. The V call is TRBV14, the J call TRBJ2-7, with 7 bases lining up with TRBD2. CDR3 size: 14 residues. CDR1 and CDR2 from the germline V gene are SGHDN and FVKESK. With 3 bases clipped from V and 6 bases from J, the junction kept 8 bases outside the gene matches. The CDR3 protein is CASSQRDYISEQYF. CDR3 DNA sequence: TGTGCCAGCAGCCAGAGGGACTACATCTCCGAGCAGTACTTC.

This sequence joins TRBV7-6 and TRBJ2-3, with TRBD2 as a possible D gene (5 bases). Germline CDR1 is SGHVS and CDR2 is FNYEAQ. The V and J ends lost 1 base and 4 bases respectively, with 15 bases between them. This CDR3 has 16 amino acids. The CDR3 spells CASSLGTYGVPDTQYF. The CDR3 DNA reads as TGTGCCAGCAGCTTAGGGACTTACGGCGTCCCAGATACGCAGTATTTT.

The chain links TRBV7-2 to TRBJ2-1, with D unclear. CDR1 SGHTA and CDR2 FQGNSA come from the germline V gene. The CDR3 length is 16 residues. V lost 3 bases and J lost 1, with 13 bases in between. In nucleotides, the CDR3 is TGTGCCAGCAGCTTCCTAGGTAGAAGGTCCTACAATGAGCAGTTCTTC. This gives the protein CASSFLGRRSYNEQFF.

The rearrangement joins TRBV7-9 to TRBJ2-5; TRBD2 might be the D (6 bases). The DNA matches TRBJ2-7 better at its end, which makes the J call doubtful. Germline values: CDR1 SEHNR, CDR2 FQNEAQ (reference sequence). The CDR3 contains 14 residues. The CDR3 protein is CASSQSGQAYEQYF. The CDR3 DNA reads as TGTGCCAGCAGCCAAAGCGGGCAAGCCTACGAGCAGTACTTC.

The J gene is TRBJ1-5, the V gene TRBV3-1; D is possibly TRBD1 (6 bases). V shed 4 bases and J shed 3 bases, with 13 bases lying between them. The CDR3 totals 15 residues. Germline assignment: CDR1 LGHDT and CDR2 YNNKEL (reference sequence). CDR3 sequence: CASSPAGQVNQPQHF. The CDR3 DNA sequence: TGTGCCAGCAGCCCGGCGGGACAAGTCAATCAGCCCCAGCATTTT.

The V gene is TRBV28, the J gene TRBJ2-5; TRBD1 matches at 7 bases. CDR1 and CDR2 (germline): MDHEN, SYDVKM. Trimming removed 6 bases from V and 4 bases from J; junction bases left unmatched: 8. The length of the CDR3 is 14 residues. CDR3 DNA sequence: TGTGCCAGCAGCTCTACAGGGGAAGGAGAGACCCAGTACTTC. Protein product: CASSSTGEGETQYF. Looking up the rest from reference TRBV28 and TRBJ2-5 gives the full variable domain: DVKVTQSSRYLVKRTGEKVFLECVQDMDHENMFWYRQDPGLGLRLIYFSYDVKMKEKGDIPEGYSVSREKKERFSLILESASTNQTSMYLCASSSTGEGETQYFGPGTRLLVL.

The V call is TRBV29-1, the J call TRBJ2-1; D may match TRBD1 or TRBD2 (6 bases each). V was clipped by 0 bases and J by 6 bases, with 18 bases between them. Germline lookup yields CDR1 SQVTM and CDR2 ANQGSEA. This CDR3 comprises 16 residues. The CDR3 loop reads CSVEDWAGGAFNEQFF. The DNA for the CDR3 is TGCAGCGTTGAAGATTGGGCCGGGGGCGCTTTCAATGAGCAGTTCTTC.